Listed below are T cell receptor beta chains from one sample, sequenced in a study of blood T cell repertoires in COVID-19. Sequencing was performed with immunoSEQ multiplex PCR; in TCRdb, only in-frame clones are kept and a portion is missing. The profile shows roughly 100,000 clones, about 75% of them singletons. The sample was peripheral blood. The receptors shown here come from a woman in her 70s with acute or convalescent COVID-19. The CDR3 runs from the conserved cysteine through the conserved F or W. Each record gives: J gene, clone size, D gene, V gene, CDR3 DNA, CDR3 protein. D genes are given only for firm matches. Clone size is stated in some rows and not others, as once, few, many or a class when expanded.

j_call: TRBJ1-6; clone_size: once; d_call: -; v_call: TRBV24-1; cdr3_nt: TGTGCCACCAGTGATTTGCCGGGGGGCAGGAGCTCCTATAATTCACCCCTCCACTTT; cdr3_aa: CATSDLPGGRSSYNSPLHF
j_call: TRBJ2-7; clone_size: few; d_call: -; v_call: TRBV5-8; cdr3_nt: TGTGCCAGCAGCTTATCGGGGTCGAGAGAGCAGTACTTC; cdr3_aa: CASSLSGSREQYF
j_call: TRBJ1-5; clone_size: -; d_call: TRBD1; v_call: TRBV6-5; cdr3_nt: TGTGCCAGCAGGGACAGGGCGGGCAATCAGCCCCAGCATTTT; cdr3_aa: CASRDRAGNQPQHF
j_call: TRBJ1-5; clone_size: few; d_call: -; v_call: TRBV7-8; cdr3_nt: TGTGCCAGCAGCGCCCGGGATTTGAATCAGCCCCAGCATTTT; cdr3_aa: CASSARDLNQPQHF
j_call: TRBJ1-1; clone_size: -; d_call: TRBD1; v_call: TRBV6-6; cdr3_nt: TGTGCCAGCAGTCTACAGGGGGTCGAGAACACTGAAGCTTTCTTT; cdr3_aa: CASSLQGVENTEAFF
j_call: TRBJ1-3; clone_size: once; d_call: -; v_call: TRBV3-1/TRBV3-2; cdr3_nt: TGTGCCAGCAGCCAGTCAGGAAACACCATATATTTT; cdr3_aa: CASSQSGNTIYF
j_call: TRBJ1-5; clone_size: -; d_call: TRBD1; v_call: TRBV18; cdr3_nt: TGTGCCAGCTCAGGGACAGGGGGAAGCAATCAGCCCCAGCATTTT; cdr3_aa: CASSGTGGSNQPQHF
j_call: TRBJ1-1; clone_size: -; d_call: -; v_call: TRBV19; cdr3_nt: TGTGCCACCTCTCCGTTCGGGTGGAACACTGAAGCTTTCTTT; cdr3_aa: CATSPFGWNTEAFF
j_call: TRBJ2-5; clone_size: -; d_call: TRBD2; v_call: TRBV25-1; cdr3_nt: TGTGCCAGCAGTGTAGCGGGGGATAGAGAGACCCAGTACTTC; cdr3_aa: CASSVAGDRETQYF
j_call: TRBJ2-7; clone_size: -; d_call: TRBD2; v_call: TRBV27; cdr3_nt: TGTGCCAGCAGTAGCGGGGGGTACTCCTACGAGCAGTACTTC; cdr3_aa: CASSSGGYSYEQYF
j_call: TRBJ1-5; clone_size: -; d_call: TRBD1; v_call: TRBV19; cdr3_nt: TGTGCCAGTAGTAGACAGGGGGCCCGACAGCCCCAGCATTTT; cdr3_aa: CASSRQGARQPQHF
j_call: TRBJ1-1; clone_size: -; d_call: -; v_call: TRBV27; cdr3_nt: TGTGCCAGCAGTTTAGACAGGTTCGGTGAAGCTTTCTTT; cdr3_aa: CASSLDRFGEAFF
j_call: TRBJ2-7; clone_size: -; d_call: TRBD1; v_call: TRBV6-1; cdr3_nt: TGTGCCAGCAGCCCCACAGGGGGCTACGAGCAGTACTTC; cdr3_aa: CASSPTGGYEQYF
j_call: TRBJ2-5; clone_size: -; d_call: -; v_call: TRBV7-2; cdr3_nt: TGTGCCAGCAGCCGGTTCCTAGGGAGACAGACCCAGTACTTC; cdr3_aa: CASSRFLGRQTQYF
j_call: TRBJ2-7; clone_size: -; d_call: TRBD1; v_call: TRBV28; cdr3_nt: TGTGCCAGCAGTCTTTTCGGGACAGTCAAGTACGAGCAGTACTTC; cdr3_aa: CASSLFGTVKYEQYF
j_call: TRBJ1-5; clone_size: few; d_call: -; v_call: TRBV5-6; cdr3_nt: TGTGCCAGCAGCTACTGGCGGGGAGGCCAGCCCCAGCATTTT; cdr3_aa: CASSYWRGGQPQHF
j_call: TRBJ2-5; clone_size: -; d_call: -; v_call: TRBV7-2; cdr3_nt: TGTGCCAGCAGAATTACAGGGACGCAGGAGACCCAGTACTTC; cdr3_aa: CASRITGTQETQYF
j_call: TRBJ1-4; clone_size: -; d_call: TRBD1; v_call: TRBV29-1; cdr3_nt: TGCAGCGTTCAACAGGGGGCGGCTAATGAAAAACTGTTTTTT; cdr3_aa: CSVQQGAANEKLFF
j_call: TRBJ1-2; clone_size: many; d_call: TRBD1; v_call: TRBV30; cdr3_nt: TGTGCCTGGAGTGGCGTCGGACAGGCGAACTATGGCTACACCTTC; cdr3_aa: CAWSGVGQANYGYTF
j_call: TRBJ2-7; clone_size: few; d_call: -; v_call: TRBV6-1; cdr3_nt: TGTGCCAGCAGTGACCGGTATGAGCAGTACTTC; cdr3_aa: CASSDRYEQYF
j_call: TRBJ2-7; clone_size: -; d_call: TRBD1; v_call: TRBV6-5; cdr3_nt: TGTGCCAGCAGTTACTCTCCGGGACAGCCTACCTACGAGCAGTACTTC; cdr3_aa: CASSYSPGQPTYEQYF
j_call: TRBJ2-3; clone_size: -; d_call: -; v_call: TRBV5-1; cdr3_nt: TGCGCCAGCAGCTTGGATCCGGGGACAGATACGCAGTATTTT; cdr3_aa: CASSLDPGTDTQYF
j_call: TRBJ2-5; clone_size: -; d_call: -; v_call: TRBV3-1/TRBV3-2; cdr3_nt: TGTGCCAGCAGCCAAGGTTGGACAGACCAAGAGACCCAGTACTTC; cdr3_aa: CASSQGWTDQETQYF
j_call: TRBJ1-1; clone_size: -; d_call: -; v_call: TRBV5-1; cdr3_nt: TGCGCCAGCAGCCTGGAGGGGGTAGCTTTCTTT; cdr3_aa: CASSLEGVAFF
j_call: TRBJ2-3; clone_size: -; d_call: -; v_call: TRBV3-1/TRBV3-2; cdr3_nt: TGTGCCAGCAGCCAACCGCGGGGGCCTCTCCCAGATACGCAGTATTTT; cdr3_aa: CASSQPRGPLPDTQYF
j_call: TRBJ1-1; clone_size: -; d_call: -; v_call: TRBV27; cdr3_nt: TGTGCCAGCAGCGGCGGCATGAACACTGAAGCTTTCTTT; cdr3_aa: CASSGGMNTEAFF
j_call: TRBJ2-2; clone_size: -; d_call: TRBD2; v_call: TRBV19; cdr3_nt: TGTGCCAGTAGTCCCCGGACTAGCGGGGGGATATCCGCTACGGCCGGGGAGCTGTTTTTT; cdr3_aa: CASSPRTSGGISATAGELFF
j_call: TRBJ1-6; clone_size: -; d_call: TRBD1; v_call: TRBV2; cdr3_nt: TGTGCCAGCAGCCCTGACAGGGGTAATTCACCCCTCCACTTT; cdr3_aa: CASSPDRGNSPLHF
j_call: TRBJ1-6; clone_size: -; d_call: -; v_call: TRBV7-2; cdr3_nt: TGTGCCAGCAGCGTAATGAGGGGGAATTCACCCCTCCACTTT; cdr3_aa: CASSVMRGNSPLHF
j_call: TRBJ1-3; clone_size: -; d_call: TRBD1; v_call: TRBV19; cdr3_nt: TGTGCCAGTACCGGAAGCCGGGACAGGCGTAAACGAAACACCATATATTTT; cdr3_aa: CASTGSRDRRKRNTIYF
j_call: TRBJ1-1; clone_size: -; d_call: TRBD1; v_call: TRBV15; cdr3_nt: TGTGCCACCAGCAACAGGGGAGGCACTGAAGCTTTCTTT; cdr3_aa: CATSNRGGTEAFF
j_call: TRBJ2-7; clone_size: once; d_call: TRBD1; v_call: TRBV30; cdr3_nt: TGTGCCTGTCGCCTCCGGACAGGAGGCTACGAGCAGTACTTC; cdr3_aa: CACRLRTGGYEQYF
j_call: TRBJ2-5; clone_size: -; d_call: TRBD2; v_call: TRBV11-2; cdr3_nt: TGTGCCAGCAGCCCCCGGGGGGTAAAACAAGAGACCCAGTACTTC; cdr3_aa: CASSPRGVKQETQYF
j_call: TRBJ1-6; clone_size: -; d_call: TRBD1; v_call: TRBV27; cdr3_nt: TGTGCCAGCAGTCCCGGACAGGGAAATTCACCCCTCCACTTT; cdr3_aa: CASSPGQGNSPLHF
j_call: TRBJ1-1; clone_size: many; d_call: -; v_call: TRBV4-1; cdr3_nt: TGCGCCAGCAGCCAAGATGGGCGGGGTAACACTGAAGCTTTCTTT; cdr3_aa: CASSQDGRGNTEAFF
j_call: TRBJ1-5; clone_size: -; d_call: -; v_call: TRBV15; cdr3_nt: TGTGCCACCAGCGGCCCGGCAGGGCAGCCCCAGCATTTT; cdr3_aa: CATSGPAGQPQHF
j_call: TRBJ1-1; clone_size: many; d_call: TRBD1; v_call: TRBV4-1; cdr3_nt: TGCGCCAGCAGCCAAGCGGGTCGCAGGGGGCAAACGATCCCCATGAACACTGAAGCTTTCTTT; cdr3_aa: CASSQAGRRGQTIPMNTEAFF
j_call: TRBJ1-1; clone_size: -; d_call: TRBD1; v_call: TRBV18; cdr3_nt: TGTGCCAGCCGGCAGGGGGGCACTGAAGCTTTCTTT; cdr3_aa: CASRQGGTEAFF
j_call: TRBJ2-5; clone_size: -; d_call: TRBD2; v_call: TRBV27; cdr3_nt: TGTGCCAGCAGTCTAGCGGGGAGCGAGACCCAGTACTTC; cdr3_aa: CASSLAGSETQYF
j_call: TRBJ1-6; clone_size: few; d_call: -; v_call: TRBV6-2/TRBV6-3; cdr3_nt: TGTGCCAGCAGTTACGGCCTAGGAAGAGGGCAGAATTCACCCCTCCACTTT; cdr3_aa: CASSYGLGRGQNSPLHF
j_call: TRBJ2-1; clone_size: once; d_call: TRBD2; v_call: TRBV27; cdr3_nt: TGTGCCAGCAGCCGACTAGCGGGGGAAAACTCCTACAATGAGCAGTTCTTC; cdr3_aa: CASSRLAGENSYNEQFF
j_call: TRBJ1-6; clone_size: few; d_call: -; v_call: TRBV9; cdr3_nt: TGTGCCAGCAGCGTCTACAGGGAAGGAGATTCACCCCTCCACTTT; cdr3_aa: CASSVYREGDSPLHF
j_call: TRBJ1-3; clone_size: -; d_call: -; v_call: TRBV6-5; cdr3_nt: TGTGCCAGCAACGGAGGTGGAAGGGTCGGAAACACCATATATTTT; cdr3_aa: CASNGGGRVGNTIYF
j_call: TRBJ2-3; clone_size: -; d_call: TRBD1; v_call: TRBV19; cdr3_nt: TGTGCCAGTAGTCCCCGAAGTAACAGGGGGATTACAGATACGCAGTATTTT; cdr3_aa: CASSPRSNRGITDTQYF
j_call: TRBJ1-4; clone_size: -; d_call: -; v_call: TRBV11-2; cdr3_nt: TGTGCCAGCCGAGGCGAAAAACTGTTTTTT; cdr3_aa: CASRGEKLFF
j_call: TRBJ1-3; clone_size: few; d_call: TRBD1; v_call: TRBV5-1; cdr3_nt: TGCGCCAGCAGCCCAGGGGGGCCTGGAAACACCATATATTTT; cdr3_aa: CASSPGGPGNTIYF
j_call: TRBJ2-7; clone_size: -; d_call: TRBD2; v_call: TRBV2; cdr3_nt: TGTGCCAGCAGTGAGCGGGGGAACGGGAACGAGCAGTACTTC; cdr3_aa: CASSERGNGNEQYF
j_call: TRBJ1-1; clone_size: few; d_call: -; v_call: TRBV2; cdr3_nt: TGTGCCAGCAGAGCCCGACAGAACACTGAAGCTTTCTTT; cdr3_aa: CASRARQNTEAFF
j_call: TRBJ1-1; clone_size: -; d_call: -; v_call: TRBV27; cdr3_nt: TGTGCCAGCAGCCTAACAGGGTACACTGAAGCTTTCTTT; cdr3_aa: CASSLTGYTEAFF
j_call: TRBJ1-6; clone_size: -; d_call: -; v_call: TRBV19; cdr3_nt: TGTGCCAGTAGTCCGACGCAGGGGTGGAGTTCACCCCTCCACTTT; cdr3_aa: CASSPTQGWSSPLHF
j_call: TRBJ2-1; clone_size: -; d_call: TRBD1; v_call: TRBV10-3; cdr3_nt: TGTGCCATCGCCGGGACAGGGGTCGTCAATGAGCAGTTCTTC; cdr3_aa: CAIAGTGVVNEQFF
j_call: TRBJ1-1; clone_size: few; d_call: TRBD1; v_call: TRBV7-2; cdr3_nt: TGTGCCAGCAGCTTTTCCGCTGGGACAGAGCACACTGAAGCTTTCTTT; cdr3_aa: CASSFSAGTEHTEAFF
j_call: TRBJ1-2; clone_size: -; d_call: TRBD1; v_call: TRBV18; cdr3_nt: TGTGCCAGCTCACCAATCGGACAGGGAGACCCCCAATACACCTTC; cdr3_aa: CASSPIGQGDPQYTF
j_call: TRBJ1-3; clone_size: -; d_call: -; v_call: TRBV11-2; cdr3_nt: TGTGCCAGCAGCTTTATTTGGGGGCCTGGAAACACCATATATTTT; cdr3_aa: CASSFIWGPGNTIYF